This TCR beta chain comes out of a study of blood T cell repertoires in COVID-19 (dated by TCRdb to 2018 to 2021). Study-level background: Collaborator samples came from the United States, Italy and Spain and covered acute and convalescent phases of COVID-19. The material from the prospective study consisted of cDNA or gDNA derived from T cells, B-cell-depleted T cells, or PBMCs. Subjects who had been exposed to COVID-19, were actively infected with it, or had recovered from it provided the deeply sampled blood TCRbeta repertoires that made up the dataset. The repertoires were made available in a free public database intended to serve as a resource for research on the immune response to SARS-CoV-2. The samples were drawn from two sources: the first 160 participants of the ongoing ImmuneRACE study, and 1,000 to 1,500 subjects contributed by 6 global collaborators. Sample metadata almost always included a de-identified subject ID, COVID-19 status, age in years and sex. Where HLA class I and class II types were available, the types were taken from metadata supplied by the sample provider, not from assay-based typing.

Beyond this particular receptor, the publication reports: The amount of clinical and demographic metadata varied by source and participant and was provided uncurated.

To note about this clone: The specificity of this receptor is unknown. Per-base qualities were not stored, and no clone one base away is much larger.

Including the terminal cysteine and phenylalanine, the CDR3 comprises 12 residues. The entry retains the CDR3 DNA only, 36 bases that are in frame from base 1. According to the germline V gene, CDR1 reads SGHTA and CDR2 reads FQGNSA. V loses 5 bases of germline sequence and J loses 4 bases, and the interval between the two ends is 8 bases. One collaborating source in Seattle enrolled patients while the patients were actively infected and followed the patients over time throughout the course of disease. Whole blood was collected in K2EDTA tubes by collaborating institutions according to the institutions' own protocols. Collaborator samples were shipped for TCRbeta analysis as frozen whole blood, isolated PBMCs, or DNA extracted from either sample type. The immunoSEQ Assay, a bias-controlled multiplex PCR, was used to amplify TCRbeta CDR3 regions from genomic DNA. The original methods were these. Nucleated cell counts per sample were estimated from amplification of reference gene primers within the assay. Sequence reads were collapsed and filtered to measure the absolute abundance of every unique TCRbeta CDR3 rearrangement. For each sample, productive Simpson clonality was calculated as the square root of Simpson's diversity index across productive rearrangements. TCRdb's version of the immuneACCESS table is confined to in-frame rearrangements and falls short of the full clone set. An unresolved V gene accounts for under half of the shortfall where checked; the remainder is of unknown origin. V and J calls and clone size follow that table, whereas D and trimming were derived from the DNA. In this sample the table shows 180,000 or so clones, roughly 81% of which occur a single time. The top ten constitute approximately 10% of the sample.

The chain uses TRBV7-2 and TRBJ2-5, with the D gene too uncertain to name. The specimen was peripheral blood. The sequence was obtained from a woman aged 40 to 50 with COVID-19, enrolled during active disease. Here is the DNA: TGTGCCAGCAGCGCACTACGAGAGACCCAGTACTTC. It translates as CASSALRETQYF.